These 6 T cell receptor beta chains were all obtained from the same sample, sequenced in a study of T-cell reconstitution after alpha-beta-depleted transplantation in children. Preparation of the TCRbeta library was carried out with unique molecular identifiers. TCRdb analysed the PCR reads with MiXCR anew, one entry per CDR3 protein. The repertoire holds some 440,000 distinct CDR3 sequences, with about 17% as singletons. The input for sequencing was PBMCs, mostly from graft donor cells, taken 360 days after TCRalphabeta/CD19-depleted stem cell transplant. These receptors were collected from a boy younger than two who had a stem cell transplant for Wiskott-Aldrich syndrome, so the T cells may come from the graft donor.

This clonotype was counted many times. This chain uses TRBV7-9 with TRBJ2-1; D not certain. CDR1 and CDR2 (germline): SEHNR, FQNEAQ (reference sequence). CDR3 length: 14 amino acids. Trimming removed 0 bases from V and 7 bases from J, with 10 bases in between. The CDR3 nucleotides read TGTGCCAGCAGCTTAGCGAGCCGGTCGAATGAGCAGTTCTTC. Protein sequence: CASSLASRSNEQFF.

V gene TRBV6-1 combines with J gene TRBJ2-7, with 8 bases lining up with TRBD1. The CDR3 totals 13 residues. Germline loops: CDR1 MNHNS, CDR2 SASEGT. Trimming at V came to 6 bases and at J to 1 base, leaving 2 bases not matched to a gene. Written as DNA, the CDR3 is TGTGCCAGCAGGCGGACAGGGTCCTACGAGCAGTACTTC. Protein sequence: CASRRTGSYEQYF.

This clonotype has only a few counts. This chain links TRBV5-1 with TRBJ2-7; D perhaps matches TRBD1 (5 bases). The V end lost 2 bases, the J end lost 2 bases, and 14 bases lay between the germline ends. CDR1 and CDR2 (germline): SGHRS, YFSETQ. The CDR3 loop spans 15 amino acids. CDR3 residues: CASSFREIRTYEQYF. Here the CDR3 DNA reads TGCGCCAGCAGCTTCAGGGAAATCAGGACCTACGAGCAGTACTTC.

In its sample, this clonotype was seen a few times. The rearrangement joins TRBV5-4 to TRBJ2-3, with D possibly matching TRBD1 (6 bases). The CDR3 has 16 amino acids. V was trimmed by 0 bases and J by 0 bases, leaving 11 bases between them. Germline-derived CDR1 and CDR2 are SGHNT and YYREEE (reference sequence). CDR3 amino acids: CASSLAIGQSTDTQYF. The CDR3 coding sequence is TGTGCCAGCAGCTTGGCCATCGGACAGAGCACAGATACGCAGTATTTT. Filled out from reference TRBV5-4 and TRBJ2-3, the complete variable domain reads ETGVTQSPTHLIKTRGQQVTLRCSSQSGHNTVSWYQQALGQGPQFIFQYYREEENGRGNFPPRFSGLQFPNYSSELNVNALELDDSALYLCASSLAIGQSTDTQYFGPGTRLTVL.

The V and J genes are TRBV4-2 and TRBJ1-2, with D perhaps matching TRBD1 (6 bases). V lost 4 bases and J lost 0, with 9 bases in between. Per germline, CDR1 LGHNA and CDR2 YNFKEQ. There are 14 residues in the CDR3. The CDR3 region is CASSRTAANYGYTF. The CDR3 region has the DNA TGTGCCAGCAGCCGGACAGCAGCTAACTATGGCTACACCTTC.

This chain uses TRBV29-1 with TRBJ2-3, with TRBD2 matching 9 bases. The CDR3 totals 16 residues. Germline V gene sequence: CDR1 SQVTM, CDR2 ANQGSEA. The trim removed 1 base at V and 2 bases at J, leaving 7 bases unmatched. This CDR3 reads CSVEGLSGGSTDTQYF. DNA for the CDR3: TGCAGCGTTGAAGGCCTCAGCGGGGGGTCCACAGATACGCAGTATTTT.